This passage covers 31 T cell receptor beta chains from one sample sequenced in a study. TCRdb fed the RT-PCR reads into MiXCR, producing one record per CDR3 protein. Of about 680,000 distinct CDR3 sequences listed, 11% to 15% were seen once; the top ten hold roughly 3.9%. The sequenced material came from memory CD4+ T cells from blood. These receptors originate from a female donor in good health, serving as a healthy control.

The rearrangement joins TRBV20-1 to TRBJ2-7; D not certain. The germline V gene has CDR1 DFQATT and CDR2 SNEGSKA (reference sequence). Trimming removed 0 bases at V and 2 bases at J, with 11 bases between. The CDR3 spans 14 residues. The DNA for the CDR3 is TGCAGTGCTAGAGACGGTAGCCGCACCTACGAGCAGTACTTC. Residues: CSARDGSRTYEQYF.

This clonotype has more than one count but fewer than ten. This chain links TRBV3-1 with TRBJ2-1, with 7 nucleotides matching TRBD2. The trim removed 4 bases at V and 7 bases at J, leaving 13 bases unmatched. Germline CDR1 and CDR2: LGHDT and YNNKEL (reference sequence). This CDR3 spans 16 amino acids. The chain's CDR3 is CASSLGWAGAENEQFF. The DNA of the CDR3 is TGTGCCAGCAGCCTCGGGTGGGCGGGAGCGGAAAATGAGCAGTTCTTC.

This clonotype was found once. The chain couples TRBV20-1 to TRBJ1-5; D call uncertain. V was pared by 3 bases and J by 4 bases, with 13 bases between. Germline-derived CDR1 and CDR2 are DFQATT and SNEGSKA (reference sequence). This CDR3 comprises 14 residues. CDR3 DNA sequence: TGCAGTGCTAGCGGAGGGTTGTCGAATCAGCCCCAGCATTTT. Translated: CSASGGLSNQPQHF.

A few counts support this clonotype. V gene TRBV30 combines with J gene TRBJ2-2; D is possibly TRBD2 (6 bases). Germline loops: CDR1 GTSNPN, CDR2 SVGIG (reference sequence). V was shortened by 2 bases and J by 4 bases, with 14 bases between the two germline ends. The CDR3 sequence is 15 residues long. Here the CDR3 DNA reads TGTGCCTGGAGTAAAGGAGGGGCCGGCACCGGGGAGCTGTTTTTT. It codes for CAWSKGGAGTGELFF.

The chain has TRBV12-3 or TRBV12-4 and TRBJ1-4; the D is unclear. The CDR3 loop spans 14 amino acids. V dropped 6 bases and J dropped 1 base, with 9 bases sitting between them. Written as DNA, the CDR3 is TGTGCCAGCAGCCCCCCCGGAACTAATGAAAAACTGTTTTTT. This translates into CASSPPGTNEKLFF.

This chain connects TRBV10-3 to TRBJ2-5; 7 bases are shared with TRBD2. The germline V gene has CDR1 ENHRY and CDR2 SYGVKD. CDR3 length: 16 amino acids. Unmatched junction bases numbered 11, after V lost 3 bases and J lost 4 bases. The CDR3 DNA reads TGTGCCATCAGTGATTCCAGCGGGAAGACTCTAGAGACCCAGTACTTC. Its translation: CAISDSSGKTLETQYF.

This clonotype was counted only a few times. V and J are TRBV7-2 and TRBJ2-3, with D possibly matching TRBD2 (5 bases). Germline V CDR1 and CDR2: SGHTA, FQGNSA. The V end was cut by 4 bases, the J end by 0 bases, with 11 bases between. This CDR3 has 15 amino acids. The DNA of the CDR3 is TGTGCCAGCAGCTCGGACTCCAGTAGCACAGATACGCAGTATTTT. The encoded protein is CASSSDSSSTDTQYF.

This clonotype appeared a few times. V gene TRBV2 combines with J gene TRBJ2-3, with 9 nucleotides matching TRBD1. This CDR3 comprises 15 residues. The trim removed 6 bases at V and 5 bases at J, leaving 9 bases unmatched. The germline CDR1 and CDR2 sequences are SNHLY and FYNNEI. The CDR3 is CASSPGQGIGDTQYF. The CDR3 nucleotides read TGTGCCAGCAGCCCGGGACAGGGTATCGGAGATACGCAGTATTTT.

This clonotype was seen a single time. CDR3 nucleotide sequence: TGCAGTGCTAGAGACCCTAGCTGGAGGTCGATCAATGAGCAGTTCTTC. As protein: CSARDPSWRSINEQFF. This chain links TRBV20-1 with TRBJ2-1; tentatively, D is TRBD2 (5 bases). V dropped 0 bases and J dropped 6 bases, with 18 bases sitting between them. The germline V gene has CDR1 DFQATT and CDR2 SNEGSKA (reference sequence). The CDR3 length is 16 residues.

This clonotype was seen at least ten times. This chain joins TRBV5-1 and TRBJ2-7, with 8 bases identical to TRBD2. The CDR3 consists of 15 residues. In germline, CDR1 is SGHRS, CDR2 YFSETQ. The V gene end was trimmed by 4 bases and the J gene end by 0 bases; junction bases not matched to a gene: 6. CDR3 sequence reads: CASSPFAGGSYEQYF. DNA of the CDR3: TGCGCCAGCAGCCCCTTTGCGGGAGGCTCCTACGAGCAGTACTTC.

This clonotype came up many times. J is TRBJ2-3 and V is TRBV10-3, with 14 bases identical to TRBD2. V lost 4 bases to trimming and J lost 0 bases; unmatched junction nucleotides: 0. Germline lookup yields CDR1 ENHRY and CDR2 SYGVKD. The CDR3 totals 16 residues. CDR3: CAISGLAGGSTDTQYF. The CDR3 region has the DNA TGTGCCATCAGTGGACTAGCGGGAGGGAGCACAGATACGCAGTATTTT.

Ten or more counts support this clonotype. The rearrangement links TRBV5-1 to TRBJ2-3, with D perhaps TRBD1 or TRBD2 (5 bases each). V lost 4 bases, J lost 6 bases, and 18 bases lay in between. Germline assignment: CDR1 SGHRS and CDR2 YFSETQ. The CDR3 spans 15 residues. This CDR3 reads CASSPTTEGSDTQYF. CDR3 DNA sequence: TGCGCCAGCAGCCCAACGACAGAGGGGTCGGATACGCAGTATTTT.

As regards this clonotype: It may be a read error: a sequence one base away is much more abundant. The genes are TRBV7-2 and TRBJ2-5, with 9 positions matching TRBD1. This CDR3 is built from 14 residues. Germline lookup yields CDR1 SGHTA and CDR2 FQGNSA. The CDR3 reads CVSSADRGEKTQYF. CDR3 nucleotide sequence: TGTGTCAGCAGCGCCGACAGGGGGGAAAAGACCCAGTACTTC.

The V gene is TRBV24-1, the J gene TRBJ2-3; the D is unclear. The germline V gene encodes CDR1 KGHDR and CDR2 SFDVKD. The CDR3 contains 14 residues. The ends were cut back, 5 bases at V and 0 bases at J, with 8 bases in the middle. This CDR3 reads CATSGQTSTDTQYF. In DNA, the CDR3 is TGTGCCACCAGTGGGCAGACTAGCACAGATACGCAGTATTTT.

This clonotype has ten or more counts. The chain links TRBV10-3 to TRBJ2-7; 11 bases align to TRBD2. There are 14 residues in the CDR3. The junction had 5 bases not matched to a gene; V was cut back by 5 bases and J by 5 bases. Germline-derived CDR1 and CDR2 are ENHRY and SYGVKD. For the CDR3, the DNA is TGTGCCATCAGTTTCGGGACTAGCGGTAACGAGCAGTACTTC. Amino acids: CAISFGTSGNEQYF.

The rearrangement links TRBV9 to TRBJ2-6, with TRBD2 matching 9 bases. Germline V CDR1 and CDR2: SGDLS, YYNGEE. V lost 4 bases and J lost 2; bases outside the gene matches: 22. CDR3 length: 22 amino acids. CDR3 sequence (DNA): TGTGCCAGCAGCCCCTCGGGCGGAGCTCTAGCGGGACATCCAACTGGGGCCAACGTCCTGACTTTC. Translation: CASSPSGGALAGHPTGANVLTF.

The chain links TRBV20-1 to TRBJ2-3, with D possibly matching TRBD1 (5 bases). The CDR3 length is 11 residues. Germline CDR1 reads DFQATT; CDR2 reads SNEGSKA (reference sequence). As DNA, the CDR3 is TGCACCGCAGTAAGGGGAGATACGCAGTATTTT. It translates to CTAVRGDTQYF.

The chain is built from TRBV7-8 and TRBJ2-7, with TRBD2 as a possible D gene (5 bases). V was cut by 3 bases and J by 3 bases, with 15 bases left in between. This CDR3 has 15 residues. Per germline, CDR1 SGHVS and CDR2 FQNEAQ. The CDR3: CASSFIEGEGYEQYF. The CDR3, as DNA: TGTGCCAGCAGCTTCATAGAGGGAGAGGGCTACGAGCAGTACTTC.

The CDR3 nucleotides read TGTGCCAGCAGTTACTCACTAGCGGGGGGACACAATGAGCAGTTCTTC. This encodes CASSYSLAGGHNEQFF. This chain joins TRBV6-5 and TRBJ2-1; 12 positions agree with TRBD2. The CDR3 sequence is 16 residues long. Per the germline V gene, CDR1 is MNHEY and CDR2 is SVGAGI. V was clipped by 0 bases and J by 5 bases; unmatched bases: 2.

The chain carries TRBV7-2 and TRBJ1-6; 8 nucleotides align to TRBD1. There are 14 residues in the CDR3. In germline, CDR1 is SGHTA, CDR2 FQGNSA. The V segment lost 2 bases and the J segment 9 bases; nucleotides outside the gene matches: 3. The CDR3 loop reads CASSLQTGGSPLHF. CDR3 nucleotides: TGTGCCAGCAGCTTACAAACAGGGGGTTCACCCCTCCACTTT. The full variable domain, in which reference TRBV7-2 and TRBJ1-6 provide the parts outside the CDR3, is GAGVSQSPSNKVTEKGKDVELRCDPISGHTALYWYRQSLGQGLEFLIYFQGNSAPDKSGLPSDRFSAERTGGSVSTLTIQRTQQEDSAVYLCASSLQTGGSPLHFGNGTRLTVT.

The V and J genes are TRBV6-5 and TRBJ1-2; 10 nucleotides agree with TRBD1. V lost 6 bases to trimming and J lost 3 bases; unmatched junction nucleotides: 10. The germline CDR1 and CDR2 sequences are MNHEY and SVGAGI. CDR3 length: 16 residues. The CDR3 DNA follows: TGTGCCAGCAGCCCAGACAGGGGGCAGAGAGACTATGGCTACACCTTC. It codes for CASSPDRGQRDYGYTF.

In its sample, this clonotype was seen a few times. The J gene is TRBJ2-1, the V gene TRBV9, with 7 bases matching TRBD2. The CDR3 spans 15 residues. Looked up from germline, CDR1 is SGDLS and CDR2 is YYNGEE. The trim removed 4 bases at V and 7 bases at J, leaving 11 bases unmatched. The CDR3 sequence: CASSLGGEISNEQFF. As DNA, the CDR3 is TGTGCCAGCAGCTTGGGGGGGGAGATTAGTAATGAGCAGTTCTTC.

The V call is TRBV7-2, the J call TRBJ1-1; D call uncertain. The V gene lost 2 bases and the J gene lost 1 base, with 11 bases spanning the gap. The CDR3 loop spans 15 amino acids. Germline V CDR1 and CDR2: SGHTA, FQGNSA. The CDR3 region has the DNA TGTGCCAGCAGCTTATATCAGCAGCCGAACACTGAAGCTTTCTTT. Protein sequence: CASSLYQQPNTEAFF.

This clonotype was detected ten times or more. This chain joins TRBV7-3 and TRBJ2-1, with TRBD2 matching 9 bases. The length of the CDR3 is 16 residues. Germline values: CDR1 SGHTA, CDR2 FQGTGA. The junction had 4 bases not matched to a gene; V was cut back by 1 base and J by 3 bases. The CDR3 DNA follows: TGTGCCAGCAGCTTAATAGCGGGAGTGAACTACAATGAGCAGTTCTTC. It encodes CASSLIAGVNYNEQFF.

The CDR3 spells CASRPGQGPLYGYTF. The CDR3 DNA is TGTGCCAGCAGACCTGGACAGGGGCCCCTCTATGGCTACACCTTC. This chain uses TRBV5-4 with TRBJ1-2, with 9 positions matching TRBD1. Germline V gene lookup returns CDR1 SGHNT and CDR2 YYREEE (reference sequence). This CDR3 is 15 amino acids long. V shed 5 bases and J 4 bases; nucleotides not matched to a gene: 9.

This clonotype showed up just a few times. The chain combines TRBV20-1 with TRBJ1-3, with D unclear. CDR1 and CDR2 from the germline V gene are DFQATT and SNEGSKA (reference sequence). Trimming stripped 0 bases from V and 4 bases from J, with 10 bases between. The CDR3 is 14 amino acids. The CDR3 sequence is CSARDGVSGNTIYF. CDR3 sequence (DNA): TGCAGTGCTAGAGACGGGGTGTCCGGAAACACCATATATTTT.

The chain uses TRBV15 and TRBJ1-1; D is perhaps TRBD1 (6 bases). The V end lost 3 bases, the J end lost 7 bases, and 15 bases lay between the germline ends. The germline V gene encodes CDR1 LNHNV and CDR2 YYDKDF (reference sequence). The length of the CDR3 is 14 residues. As DNA, the CDR3 is TGTGCCACCAGCAGCCTGGAGAGGGGGATTGAAGCTTTCTTT. Protein: CATSSLERGIEAFF.

This clonotype appeared many times. The chain carries TRBV4-1 and TRBJ2-5; no clear D. The CDR3 has 17 residues. V was clipped by 0 bases and J by 3 bases, with 17 bases between them. The germline gives CDR1 MGHRA, CDR2 YSYEKL. CDR3 amino acids: CASSQDPLETGKETQYF. The CDR3 DNA sequence: TGCGCCAGCAGCCAAGATCCCCTAGAAACCGGTAAAGAGACCCAGTACTTC.

This clonotype was counted only a few times. This chain's CDR3 is CASSRFVQETQYF. The CDR3 DNA is TGCGCCAGCAGCAGATTCGTTCAAGAGACCCAGTACTTC. The chain recombines TRBV5-1 with TRBJ2-5; D is ambiguous. Per the germline V gene, CDR1 is SGHRS and CDR2 is YFSETQ. This CDR3 is built from 13 residues. V was clipped by 4 bases and J by 2 bases, with 9 bases between them.

This clonotype came up a few times. The V and J genes are TRBV6-1 and TRBJ2-1, with 14 positions matching TRBD2. J gave up 10 bases and V 6 bases, and 5 bases lay outside the gene matches. Per the germline V gene, CDR1 is MNHNS and CDR2 is SASEGT. The CDR3 is 14 amino acids. CDR3 residues: CASRGTSGRREQFF. The DNA of the CDR3 is TGTGCCAGCAGAGGGACTAGCGGGAGACGGGAGCAGTTCTTC.

In this sample, this clonotype turned up many times. The rearrangement links TRBV12-3 or TRBV12-4 to TRBJ2-1; 8 positions agree with TRBD2. This CDR3 contains 15 residues. Losses at the gene ends were 2 bases for V and 3 bases for J; bases not matched to a gene: 3. Written as DNA, the CDR3 is TGTGCCAGCAGTTTATCTAGCGGGTTCTACAATGAGCAGTTCTTC. Its protein product is CASSLSSGFYNEQFF.